Listed below are T cell receptor beta chains from one sample, sequenced in a study of cytomegalovirus exposure and HLA in healthy donors. The assay was immunoSEQ multiplex PCR, and TCRdb's table has in-frame clones only and misses some. The sample yields about 170,000 clones, 73% seen once. The sequencing input was PBMCs. Every receptor here comes from a woman younger than 35 in good health and CMV-seropositive. CDR3s include the opening cysteine and the closing phenylalanine or tryptophan. The D gene is left open where the match is weak. Expanded clones get a size class; other rows say once, few or many, or leave the size out.

CASSEGGSYNEQFF TGTGCCAGCAGTGAAGGTGGCAGTTACAATGAGCAGTTCTTC TRBJ2-1 once - TRBV6-1
CASRLGQGHGYTF TGTGCCAGCAGACTGGGACAGGGGCATGGCTACACCTTC TRBJ1-2 - TRBD1 TRBV5-4
CASSSTGQGNTEAFF TGTGCCAGCAGCTCCACCGGACAGGGAAACACTGAAGCTTTCTTT TRBJ1-1 - TRBD1 TRBV7-9
CASSVEPGTGRTEAFF TGTGCCAGCAGCGTAGAACCAGGGACAGGGAGGACTGAAGCTTTCTTT TRBJ1-1 - TRBD1 TRBV9
CASSFSGLNGELFF TGTGCCAGCAGCTTCAGCGGGTTGAACGGGGAGCTGTTTTTT TRBJ2-2 few - TRBV7-9
CASSLGTSLDTQYF TGCGCCAGCAGCCTAGGGACTAGCTTAGATACGCAGTATTTT TRBJ2-3 - TRBD2 TRBV5-1
CASSLALPRASNSPLHF TGTGCCAGCAGCTTAGCGCTCCCCAGGGCCAGTAATTCACCCCTCCACTTT TRBJ1-6 - - TRBV7-2
CASLGQGRGQYF TGTGCCAGCTTAGGACAGGGACGTGGGCAGTACTTC TRBJ2-7 - TRBD1 TRBV6-4
CASSELGTENGYTF TGTGCCAGCTCGGAACTCGGGACAGAGAATGGCTACACCTTC TRBJ1-2 - TRBD1 TRBV18
CASGVGADTGELFF TGTGCCAGCGGGGTGGGGGCAGACACCGGGGAGCTGTTTTTT TRBJ2-2 - - TRBV6-5
CASSDRGYEQFF TGTGCCAGCAGTGACAGGGGATATGAGCAGTTCTTC TRBJ2-1 once TRBD1 TRBV7-6
CASRPGQTSYNEQFF TGTGCCAGCCGACCGGGACAGACCTCCTACAATGAGCAGTTCTTC TRBJ2-1 - TRBD1 TRBV2
CASSGPYTYEQYF TGTGCCAGTAGTGGTCCCTATACCTACGAGCAGTACTTC TRBJ2-7 - - TRBV19
CASEVTGDESSGNTIYF TGTGCCAGCGAGGTAACGGGGGATGAGAGCTCTGGAAACACCATATATTTT TRBJ1-3 - - TRBV2
CASSLNSGGAGETQYF TGTGCCAGCAGCTTAAATAGCGGGGGGGCCGGAGAGACCCAGTACTTC TRBJ2-5 once TRBD2 TRBV7-3
CASSWRLNEQFF TGTGCCAGCAGCTGGAGACTCAATGAGCAGTTCTTC TRBJ2-1 - - TRBV7-2
CATSGRTGHQPQHF TGTGCCACCAGCGGTCGTACGGGTCATCAGCCCCAGCATTTT TRBJ1-5 - - TRBV15
CASSLTVGDTQYF TGTGCCAGCAGCTTAACCGTCGGAGATACGCAGTATTTT TRBJ2-3 few - TRBV13
CASSPEQGPSGEQFF TGTGCCAGCTCACCGGAGCAGGGGCCCAGTGGTGAGCAGTTCTTC TRBJ2-1 - - TRBV18
CASSEARGARALYEQYF TGTGCCAGCAGTGAAGCCAGGGGCGCCCGGGCCCTCTACGAGCAGTACTTC TRBJ2-7 - - TRBV2
CASSLGLAGDFRETQYF TGTGCCAGCAGCTTGGGACTAGCGGGTGATTTCCGAGAGACCCAGTACTTC TRBJ2-5 - TRBD2 TRBV11-1
CASREAESPNQPQHF TGTGCCAGTCGGGAGGCGGAGTCGCCGAATCAGCCCCAGCATTTT TRBJ1-5 - - TRBV19
CASSPPGIGELFF TGTGCCAGCAGCCCGCCGGGAATCGGGGAGCTGTTTTTT TRBJ2-2 - - TRBV7-3
CASSPGVAGWADTQYF TGTGCCAGCAGCCCCGGGGTAGCGGGGTGGGCAGATACGCAGTATTTT TRBJ2-3 - TRBD2 TRBV7-9
CASSLAVAEGREQYF TGCGCCAGCAGCTTGGCCGTAGCAGAAGGGAGGGAGCAGTACTTC TRBJ2-7 - - TRBV5-1
CASSQNSGTTNYGYTF TGTGCCAGCTCACAAAACTCCGGGACAACAAACTATGGCTACACCTTC TRBJ1-2 - - TRBV18
CASSEAFTGVSYEQYF TGTGCCAGCAGTGAAGCCTTTACAGGGGTTTCCTACGAGCAGTACTTC TRBJ2-7 - TRBD1 TRBV6-1
CASSHSSSREQYF TGTGCCAGCAGCCACTCCTCCTCCAGGGAGCAGTACTTC TRBJ2-7 - - TRBV4-2
CASSPPGGAYNEQFF TGTGCCAGCAGCCCGCCTGGCGGCGCCTACAATGAGCAGTTCTTC TRBJ2-1 - - TRBV7-3
CASSFTVRSNTEAFF TGCGCCAGCAGCTTCACGGTTCGCTCGAACACTGAAGCTTTCTTT TRBJ1-1 - - TRBV5-1
CASSSRRSYDEQYF TGTGCCAGCAGCTCGAGACGGAGCTACGACGAGCAGTACTTC TRBJ2-7 - - TRBV5-6
CASSLAGIRNTEAFF TGTGCCAGCAGCTTAGCCGGGATTAGGAACACTGAAGCTTTCTTT TRBJ1-1 - - TRBV7-9
CASSVNFGVSGNTIYF TGTGCCAGCAGCGTAAATTTCGGTGTCTCTGGAAACACCATATATTTT TRBJ1-3 - - TRBV7-9
CASSLKGQGASVQYF TGTGCCAGCAGCTTAAAAGGACAGGGGGCGTCAGTGCAGTACTTC TRBJ2-5 - TRBD1 TRBV7-2
CASSYGAADTEAFF TGTGCCAGCAGTTACGGGGCAGCAGACACTGAAGCTTTCTTT TRBJ1-1 - - TRBV6-6
CASSFRGGDTIYF TGTGCCAGCAGCTTTCGAGGGGGCGACACCATATATTTT TRBJ1-3 - TRBD1 TRBV7-2
CASNPTGIPTEAFF TGTGCCAGCAACCCGACAGGGATCCCCACTGAAGCTTTCTTT TRBJ1-1 - TRBD1 TRBV2
CASSQDRDRGTYYGYTF TGTGCCAGCAGCCAAGACCGGGACAGGGGGACTTACTATGGCTACACCTTC TRBJ1-2 few TRBD1 TRBV14
CASSSRTTGYNGYEQYF TGTGCCAGCAGCTCCCGAACAACAGGGTACAACGGCTACGAGCAGTACTTC TRBJ2-7 - - TRBV11-1
CASTQSTVYGYTF TGTGCCAGCACCCAGTCGACAGTATATGGCTACACCTTC TRBJ1-2 - - TRBV7-9
CSVDLLQGATAFF TGCAGCGTTGATTTGCTGCAGGGGGCCACGGCTTTCTTT TRBJ1-1 few TRBD1 TRBV29-1